This TCR beta chain was profiled in a study of T cells in Graves' hyperthyroidism and ophthalmopathy (dated by TCRdb to about 2019). At the level of the whole study: Peripheral blood samples were taken at the time of initial diagnosis, prior to any treatment. To identify distinguishing TCR V-J signatures, a discovery cohort of about 100 patients was used, comprising 43 with Graves' ophthalmopathy and around 57 with stable Graves' hyperthyroidism. The study also compared thyroid tissue and blood T-cell repertoires from more than 5 Graves' hyperthyroidism patients. For training and testing, the roughly 93 patients in the discovery cohort were randomly divided in a 7:3 ratio. The paper describes TCR Vbeta CDR3 sequencing of 135 peripheral blood samples, made up of 43 ophthalmopathy patients, 70 to 80 hyperthyroidism patients and roughly 17 progressor patients. Following sampling, methimazole starting at 30 mg daily was given to hyperthyroidism patients, and high-dose intravenous methylprednisolone was given to ophthalmopathy patients. Whether ophthalmopathy could be predicted prospectively was tested in an independent validation cohort made up of 18 hyperthyroidism patients plus 17 patients who later progressed to ophthalmopathy.

Ophthalmopathy patients had moderately to severely active disease, with a Clinical Activity Score of 3 or more, a NOSPECS grade of 4 or more, and a disease duration of less than 3 months. Patients with uncontrolled infections, other autoimmune diseases, pregnancy or lactation were excluded. Diagnoses were established on the basis of clinical symptoms, serum thyroxine and TRAb, thyroid ultrasound, and orbital computed tomography. Ficoll-Paque density gradient centrifugation was used to isolate PBMCs from about 9.4 ml of fresh peripheral blood. Total RNA was extracted using Trizol reagent, and RNA quality was assessed on an Agilent 2100 Bioanalyzer. CDR1 SEHNR and CDR2 FQNEAQ are derived from the germline V gene (reference sequence). The CDR3 starts with the cysteine, ends with the phenylalanine, and has 12 residues. This entry keeps only the CDR3 DNA: 36 bases, framed from base 1. The V and J ends are trimmed by 5 bases and 3 bases, leaving 8 bases between them.

General study outcomes and caveats: In cross-validation, a model built on a 13 V-J signature told ophthalmopathy apart from stable hyperthyroidism with roughly 87% sensitivity and approximately 81% specificity, and in testing the same model reached 80%/75%. In validation, the model predicted progression to ophthalmopathy a median of roughly 6.1 months before onset, with approximately 70% sensitivity and around 76% specificity. Blood samples also contained most of the expanded thyroid clonotypes (frequency above 0.001), which suggests that blood repertoires may reflect thyroid immune responses. No statistical method was used to set the sample size in advance, and investigators knew the group allocation.

On this clonotype itself: There is no known antigen for this receptor. No base quality information exists; no much larger clone differs at one position.

The TCR beta CDR3 regions were amplified from RNA transcripts. For the first round of RT-PCR on the TCR CDR3, the HTBI primer set was used together with the Qiagen OneStep RT-PCR kit. Libraries were constructed in a second round of multiplex PCR, after which size selection and purification were carried out. The libraries were sequenced on an Illumina HiSeq2000 using paired-end 100 bp reads. The published analysis was carried out like this. SOAPnuke was used to process the raw data, with reads discarded if the reads contained adapters or uncalled bases, had a mean Phred below 15, or lacked an exact constant-primer or identifier match. COPE v1.2.5 was used to merge high-quality paired reads, and clonotypes were defined as unique nucleotide sequences. MiTCR v1.1 was used to align the clonotypes against IMGT TRBV, TRBD and TRBJ reference segments. The analysis included only V-J combinations with a frequency above 0.0001, which together covered 99.2% of the repertoires. The TCS score was defined as the ratio of F50 (clonal expansion) to E x V (chaos), calculated using BLOSUM62-based TCRdist between CDR3 peptides within each V-J. Welch's t-statistics and random forest reduced fewer than 600 V-J features to 10 to 15, which were used in a naive Bayes classifier (R e1071). TCRdb handled the public reads itself, with Q25 trimming in fastp and clone calling in MiXCR, and kept productive beta chains. Rows are unified per CDR3 protein, each entry keeping the most common DNA and genes. TCRdb, rather than the study authors, made the V and J calls. In this sample the table shows some 490,000 distinct CDR3 sequences, roughly 23% of which occur a single time. Approximately 54% of the sample comes from the top ten.

The chain is assembled from TRBV7-9 and TRBJ2-7, with the D gene not confidently named. The clonotype originates from a woman aged 70-85 years with Graves' ophthalmopathy. Sequencing was carried out using blood. CDR3 protein: CASSVNNYEQYF. The sequenced DNA: TGTGCCAGCAGCGTCAACAACTACGAGCAGTACTTC.